This is a list of T cell receptor beta chains from one sample in a study of PD-1 blockade in classical Hodgkin lymphoma. Data came from immunoSEQ multiplex PCR; TCRdb stores just in-frame clones and leaves some out. The sample has 50,000 or so clones, around 67% seen once. The sequenced sample was peripheral blood mononuclear cells (PBMCs), obtained before the second cycle of nivolumab. All receptors derive from a human donor with classical Hodgkin lymphoma. CDR3s include the opening cysteine and the closing phenylalanine or tryptophan. A D gene is named only where the DNA matches it firmly.

TRBV30	TRBJ1-2	-	CAWSSAGRNGYTF
TRBV6-6	TRBJ1-5	-	CASRTTEWSNQPQHF
TRBV7-9	TRBJ2-3	TRBD1	CASSLRVGQASTDTQYF
TRBV28	TRBJ1-1	TRBD1	CASSGASTGGTEAFF
TRBV2	TRBJ1-5	-	CASSPDTNNQPQHF
TRBV6-1	TRBJ1-3	-	CASSEQANTIYF
TRBV28	TRBJ2-5	TRBD1	CASSFTAPTGGETQYF
TRBV6-5	TRBJ1-4	TRBD1	CASRDSTGVAEKLFF
TRBV30	TRBJ2-1	TRBD2	CAWTGTSGRFRQFF
TRBV6-1	TRBJ2-1	TRBD2	CASSGTSGSSYNEQFF
TRBV7-6	TRBJ2-7	TRBD1	CASSLDRGDEQYF
TRBV9	TRBJ2-2	-	CASSDSLREIYTGELFF
TRBV4-3	TRBJ1-2	-	CASSQDLALSYYGYTF
TRBV5-1	TRBJ2-2	-	CASSFEGATPNTGELFF
TRBV19	TRBJ2-3	TRBD2	CASRQAGGGDTQYF
TRBV7-9	TRBJ2-4	-	CASSNIGGRGNIQYF
TRBV7-2	TRBJ2-7	-	CASSRRAEQYF
TRBV5-6	TRBJ1-4	TRBD1	CASSFWTGVSRNEKLFF
TRBV15	TRBJ1-1	-	CATSRDLGAEAFF
TRBV5-1	TRBJ2-7	TRBD2	CASSLAGGTYDYEQYF
TRBV19	TRBJ2-5	TRBD1	CASSIAPTPTGGMETQYF
TRBV6-1	TRBJ1-1	-	CASSELWGNTEAFF
TRBV28	TRBJ2-1	-	CATTRGGSYNEQFF
TRBV6-5	TRBJ1-5	TRBD1	CASSDGQGSNQPQHF
TRBV19	TRBJ2-3	TRBD2	CASSMRLAGDVTDTQYF
TRBV5-4	TRBJ1-1	TRBD1	CASSLATGGGNTEAFF
TRBV7-9	TRBJ1-2	TRBD1	CASSLTTGGNYGYTF
TRBV4-1	TRBJ2-4	TRBD1	CASSQGTGTDIQYF
TRBV28	TRBJ1-2	-	CASSLRAGGRGYTF
TRBV9	TRBJ1-1	-	CASSPYRQNTEAFF
TRBV29-1	TRBJ2-2	TRBD2	CSVEVSGAGELFF
TRBV9	TRBJ1-4	TRBD1	CASSVDPTGREKLFF
TRBV19	TRBJ1-1	TRBD1	CASSSGTVNTEAFF
TRBV11-3	TRBJ2-1	-	CASSQGGGIVGEQFF
TRBV7-9	TRBJ2-3	TRBD2	CASSGAGGPDTQYF
TRBV5-6	TRBJ2-7	TRBD2	CASSFAVGLAAYEQYF
TRBV27	TRBJ2-2	-	CASSGSGRWATGELFF